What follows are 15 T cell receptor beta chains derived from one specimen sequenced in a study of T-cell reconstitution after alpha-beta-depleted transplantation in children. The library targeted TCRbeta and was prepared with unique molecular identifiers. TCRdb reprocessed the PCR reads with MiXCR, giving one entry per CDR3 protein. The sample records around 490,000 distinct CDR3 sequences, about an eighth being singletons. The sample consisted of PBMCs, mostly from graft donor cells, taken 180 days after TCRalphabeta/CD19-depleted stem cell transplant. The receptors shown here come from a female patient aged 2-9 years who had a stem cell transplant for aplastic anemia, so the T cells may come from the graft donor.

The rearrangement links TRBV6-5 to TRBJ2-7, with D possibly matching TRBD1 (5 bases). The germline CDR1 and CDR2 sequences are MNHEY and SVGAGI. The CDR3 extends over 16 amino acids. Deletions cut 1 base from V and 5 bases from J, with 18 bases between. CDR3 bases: TGTGCCAGCAGTTACTACCCAATGTACGGCAGGGACGAGCAGTACTTC. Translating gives CASSYYPMYGRDEQYF.

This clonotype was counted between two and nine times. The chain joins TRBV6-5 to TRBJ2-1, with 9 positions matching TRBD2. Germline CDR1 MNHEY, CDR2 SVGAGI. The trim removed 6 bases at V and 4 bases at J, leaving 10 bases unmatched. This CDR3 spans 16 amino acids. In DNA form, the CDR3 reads TGTGCCAGCAGCAAACTTTCTAGCGGGGCATACAATGAGCAGTTCTTC. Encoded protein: CASSKLSSGAYNEQFF.

The DNA of the CDR3 is TGTGCCAGCACCCAACTTCGAGGACTAGCGGGCCTTTACAATGAGCAGTTCTTC. Translating gives CASTQLRGLAGLYNEQFF. The rearrangement links TRBV7-8 to TRBJ2-1, with 11 bases identical to TRBD2. Germline CDR1 and CDR2: SGHVS and FQNEAQ. V was clipped by 7 bases and J by 4 bases; unmatched bases: 15. This CDR3 comprises 18 residues. Full variable domain (remainder filled in from reference TRBV7-8 and TRBJ2-1): GAGVSQSPRYKVAKRGQDVALRCDPISGHVSLFWYQQALGQGPEFLTYFQNEAQLDKSGLPSDRFFAERPEGSVSTLKIQRTQQEDSAVYLCASTQLRGLAGLYNEQFFGPGTRLTVL.

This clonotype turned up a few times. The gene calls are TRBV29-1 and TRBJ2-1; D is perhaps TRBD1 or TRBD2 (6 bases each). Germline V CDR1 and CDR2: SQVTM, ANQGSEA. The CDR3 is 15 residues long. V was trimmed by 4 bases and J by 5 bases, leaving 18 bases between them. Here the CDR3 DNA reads TGCAGCGTTGTCGGGGGCAGCGTTACCAACAATGAGCAGTTCTTC. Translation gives CSVVGGSVTNNEQFF.

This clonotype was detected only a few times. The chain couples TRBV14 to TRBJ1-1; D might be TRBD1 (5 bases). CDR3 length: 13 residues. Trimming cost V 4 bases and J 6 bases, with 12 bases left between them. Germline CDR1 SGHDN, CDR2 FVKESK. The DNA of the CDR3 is TGTGCCAGCAGCCGCAGGGCTTCGCCTGAAGCTTTCTTT. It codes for CASSRRASPEAFF.

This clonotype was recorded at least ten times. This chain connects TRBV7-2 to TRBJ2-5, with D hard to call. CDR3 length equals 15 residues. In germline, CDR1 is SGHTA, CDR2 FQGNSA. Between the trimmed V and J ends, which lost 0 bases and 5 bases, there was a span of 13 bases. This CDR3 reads CASSLAGLGWETQYF. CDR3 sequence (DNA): TGTGCCAGCAGCTTAGCCGGGCTAGGCTGGGAGACCCAGTACTTC. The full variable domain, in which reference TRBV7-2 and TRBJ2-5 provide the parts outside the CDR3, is GAGVSQSPSNKVTEKGKDVELRCDPISGHTALYWYRQSLGQGLEFLIYFQGNSAPDKSGLPSDRFSAERTGGSVSTLTIQRTQQEDSAVYLCASSLAGLGWETQYFGPGTRLLVL.

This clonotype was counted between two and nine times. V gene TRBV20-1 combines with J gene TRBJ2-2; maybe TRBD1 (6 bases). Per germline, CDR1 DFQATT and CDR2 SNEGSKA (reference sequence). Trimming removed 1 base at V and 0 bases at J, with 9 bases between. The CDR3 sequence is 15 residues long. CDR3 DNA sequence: TGCAGTGCTAGAGGACAGGTCGCGAACACCGGGGAGCTGTTTTTT. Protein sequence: CSARGQVANTGELFF.

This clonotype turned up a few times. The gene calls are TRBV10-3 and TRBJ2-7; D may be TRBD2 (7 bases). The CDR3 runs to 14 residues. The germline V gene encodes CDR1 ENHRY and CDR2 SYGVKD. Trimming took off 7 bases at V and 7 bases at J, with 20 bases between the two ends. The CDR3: CAINGPRGAREQYV. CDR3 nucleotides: TGTGCCATCAATGGCCCCCGGGGGGCGCGTGAGCAGTACGTC.

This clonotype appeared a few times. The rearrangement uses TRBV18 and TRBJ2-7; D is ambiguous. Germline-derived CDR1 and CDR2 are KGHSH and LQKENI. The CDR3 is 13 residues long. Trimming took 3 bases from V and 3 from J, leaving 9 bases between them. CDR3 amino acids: CASSPRSLYEQYF. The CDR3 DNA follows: TGTGCCAGCTCACCCCGGAGCCTCTACGAGCAGTACTTC.

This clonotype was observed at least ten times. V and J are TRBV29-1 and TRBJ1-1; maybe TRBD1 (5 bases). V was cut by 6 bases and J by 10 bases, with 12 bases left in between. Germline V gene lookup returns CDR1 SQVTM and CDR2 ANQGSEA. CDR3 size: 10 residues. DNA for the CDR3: TGCAGCGTGGGGACCACGGGAGCTTTCTTT. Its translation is CSVGTTGAFF.

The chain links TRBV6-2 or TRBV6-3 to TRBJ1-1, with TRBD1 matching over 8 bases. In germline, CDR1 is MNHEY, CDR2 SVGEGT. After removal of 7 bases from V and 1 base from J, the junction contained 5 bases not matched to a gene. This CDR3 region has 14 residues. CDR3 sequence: CASNRQGRNTEAFF. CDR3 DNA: TGTGCCAGCAACAGACAGGGGAGGAACACTGAAGCTTTCTTT.

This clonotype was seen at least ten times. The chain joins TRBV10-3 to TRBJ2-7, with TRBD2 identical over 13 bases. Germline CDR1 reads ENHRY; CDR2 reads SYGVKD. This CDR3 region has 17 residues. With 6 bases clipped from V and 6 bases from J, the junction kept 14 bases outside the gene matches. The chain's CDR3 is CAISPSPGLAGQGEQYF. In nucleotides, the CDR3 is TGTGCCATCAGCCCTTCCCCGGGACTAGCGGGACAAGGCGAGCAGTACTTC.

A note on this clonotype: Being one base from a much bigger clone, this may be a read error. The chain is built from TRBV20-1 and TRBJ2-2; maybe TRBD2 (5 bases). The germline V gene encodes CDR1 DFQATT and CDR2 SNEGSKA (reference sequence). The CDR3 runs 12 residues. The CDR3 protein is CNAREGTGELFF. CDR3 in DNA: TGCAATGCTAGAGAGGGCACCGGGGAGCTGTTTTTT.

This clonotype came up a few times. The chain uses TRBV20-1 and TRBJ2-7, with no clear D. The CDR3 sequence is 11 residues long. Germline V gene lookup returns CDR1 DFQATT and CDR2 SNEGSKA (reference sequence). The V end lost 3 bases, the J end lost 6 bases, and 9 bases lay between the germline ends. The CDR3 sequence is CSARSNAEQYF. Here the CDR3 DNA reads TGCAGTGCTAGGTCGAACGCCGAGCAGTACTTC.

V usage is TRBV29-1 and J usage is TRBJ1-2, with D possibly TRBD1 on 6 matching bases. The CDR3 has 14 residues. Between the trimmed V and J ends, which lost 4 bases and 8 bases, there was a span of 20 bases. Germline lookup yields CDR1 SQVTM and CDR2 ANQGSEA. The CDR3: CSVVQGRRSGGYTF. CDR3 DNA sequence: TGCAGCGTTGTTCAGGGGCGTAGGTCGGGCGGCTACACCTTC.